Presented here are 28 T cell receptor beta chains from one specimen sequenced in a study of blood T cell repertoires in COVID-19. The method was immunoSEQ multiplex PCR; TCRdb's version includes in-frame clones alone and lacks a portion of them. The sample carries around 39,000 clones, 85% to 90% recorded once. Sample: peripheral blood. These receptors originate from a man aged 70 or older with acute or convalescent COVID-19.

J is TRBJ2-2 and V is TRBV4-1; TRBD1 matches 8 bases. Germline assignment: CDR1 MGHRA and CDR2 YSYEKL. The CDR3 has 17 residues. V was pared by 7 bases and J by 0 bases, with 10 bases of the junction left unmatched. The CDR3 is CASTRIDRGSNTGELFF. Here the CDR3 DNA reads TGCGCCAGCACACGAATTGACAGGGGCTCGAACACCGGGGAGCTGTTTTTT.

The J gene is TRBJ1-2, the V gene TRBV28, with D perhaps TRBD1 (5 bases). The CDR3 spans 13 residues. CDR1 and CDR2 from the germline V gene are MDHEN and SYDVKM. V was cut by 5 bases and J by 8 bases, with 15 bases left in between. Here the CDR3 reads CASSAPGGDGYTF. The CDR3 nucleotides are TGTGCCAGCAGTGCGCCCGGGGGTGACGGCTACACCTTC.

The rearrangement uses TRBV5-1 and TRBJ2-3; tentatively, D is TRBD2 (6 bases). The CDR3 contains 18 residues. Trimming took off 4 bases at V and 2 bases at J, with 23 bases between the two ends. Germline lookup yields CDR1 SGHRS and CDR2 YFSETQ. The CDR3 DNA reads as TGCGCCAGCAGCCGAGAGATTGCGTCTAGCGCGTTCACAGATACGCAGTATTTT. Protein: CASSREIASSAFTDTQYF.

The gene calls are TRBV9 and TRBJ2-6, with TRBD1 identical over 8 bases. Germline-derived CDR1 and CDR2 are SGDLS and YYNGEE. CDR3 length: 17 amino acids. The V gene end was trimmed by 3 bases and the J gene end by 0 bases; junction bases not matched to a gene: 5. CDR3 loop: CASSGGTGVSGANVLTF. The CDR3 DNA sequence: TGTGCCAGCAGCGGGGGGACAGGAGTCTCTGGGGCCAACGTCCTGACTTTC.

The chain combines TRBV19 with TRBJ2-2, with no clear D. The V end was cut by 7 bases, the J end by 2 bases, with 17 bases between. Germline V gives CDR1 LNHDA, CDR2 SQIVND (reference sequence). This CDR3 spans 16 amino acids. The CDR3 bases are TGTGCCAGTATCCCCGTGGCGGCGGTTAACACCGGGGAGCTGTTTTTT. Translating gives CASIPVAAVNTGELFF.

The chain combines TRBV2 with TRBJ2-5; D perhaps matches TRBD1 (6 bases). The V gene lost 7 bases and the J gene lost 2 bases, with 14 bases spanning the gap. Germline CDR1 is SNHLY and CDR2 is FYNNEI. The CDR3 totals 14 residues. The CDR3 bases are TGTGCCAGCAAAAACAGGGCTTCTCAAGAGACCCAGTACTTC. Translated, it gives CASKNRASQETQYF. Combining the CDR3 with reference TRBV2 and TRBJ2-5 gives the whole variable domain EPEVTQTPSHQVTQMGQEVILRCVPISNHLYFYWYRQILGQKVEFLVSFYNNEISEKSEIFDDQFSVERPDGSNFTLKIRSTKLEDSAMYFCASKNRASQETQYFGPGTRLLVL.

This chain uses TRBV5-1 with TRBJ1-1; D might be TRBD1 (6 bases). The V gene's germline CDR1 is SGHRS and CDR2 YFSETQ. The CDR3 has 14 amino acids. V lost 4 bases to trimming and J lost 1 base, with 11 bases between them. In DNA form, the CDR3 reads TGCGCCAGCAGCGAACAGGGCGGGAACACTGAAGCTTTCTTT. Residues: CASSEQGGNTEAFF.

CDR3 in DNA: TGTGCCAGCAGCGTACAGGGGTTAACTGAAGCTTTCTTT. Its protein is CASSVQGLTEAFF. The chain has TRBV9 and TRBJ1-1, with a tentative D call TRBD1 (6 bases). CDR1 and CDR2 from the germline V gene are SGDLS and YYNGEE. The CDR3 has 13 residues. Trimming took 1 base from V and 5 from J, leaving 9 bases between them.

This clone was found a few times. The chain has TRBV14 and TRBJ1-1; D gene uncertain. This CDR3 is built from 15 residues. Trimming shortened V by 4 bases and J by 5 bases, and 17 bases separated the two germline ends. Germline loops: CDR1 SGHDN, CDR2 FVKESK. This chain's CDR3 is CASSPPAGWLTEAFF. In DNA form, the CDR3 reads TGTGCCAGCAGCCCCCCAGCAGGTTGGCTTACTGAAGCTTTCTTT. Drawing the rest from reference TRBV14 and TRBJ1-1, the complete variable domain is EAGVTQFPSHSVIEKGQTVTLRCDPISGHDNLYWYRRVMGKEIKFLLHFVKESKQDESGMPNNRFLAERTGGTYSTLKVQPAELEDSGVYFCASSPPAGWLTEAFFGQGTRLTVV.

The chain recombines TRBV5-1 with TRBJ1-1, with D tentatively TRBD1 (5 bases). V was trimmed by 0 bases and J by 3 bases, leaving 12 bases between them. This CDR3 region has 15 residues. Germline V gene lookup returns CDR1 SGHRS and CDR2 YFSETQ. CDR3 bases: TGCGCCAGCAGCTTGGAAGGGCGGGGGGACACTGAAGCTTTCTTT. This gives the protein CASSLEGRGDTEAFF.

The CDR3, as DNA: TGTGCCGGGGGACAGGGGAGAAACACTGAAGCTTTCTTT. Amino acids: CAGGQGRNTEAFF. This chain links TRBV2 with TRBJ1-1, with 10 bases lining up with TRBD1. Per germline, CDR1 SNHLY and CDR2 FYNNEI. The CDR3 spans 13 residues. Losses at the gene ends were 11 bases for V and 2 bases for J; bases not matched to a gene: 5.

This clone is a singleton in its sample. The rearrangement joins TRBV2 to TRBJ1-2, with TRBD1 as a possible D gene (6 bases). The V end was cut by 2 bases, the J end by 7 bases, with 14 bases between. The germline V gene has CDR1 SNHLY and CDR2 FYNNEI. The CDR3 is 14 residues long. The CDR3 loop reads CASSEFQGSAGYTF. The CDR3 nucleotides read TGTGCCAGCAGTGAATTTCAGGGGTCGGCTGGCTACACCTTC. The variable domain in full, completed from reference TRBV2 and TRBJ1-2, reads EPEVTQTPSHQVTQMGQEVILRCVPISNHLYFYWYRQILGQKVEFLVSFYNNEISEKSEIFDDQFSVERPDGSNFTLKIRSTKLEDSAMYFCASSEFQGSAGYTFGSGTRLTVV.

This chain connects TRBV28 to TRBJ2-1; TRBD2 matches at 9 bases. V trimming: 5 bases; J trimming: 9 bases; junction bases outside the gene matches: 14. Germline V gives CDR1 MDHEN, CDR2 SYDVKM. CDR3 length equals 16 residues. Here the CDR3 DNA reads TGTGCCAGCAGTCTCTTAGCGGGAGACCCCCCGTTTGAGCAGTTCTTC. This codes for CASSLLAGDPPFEQFF.

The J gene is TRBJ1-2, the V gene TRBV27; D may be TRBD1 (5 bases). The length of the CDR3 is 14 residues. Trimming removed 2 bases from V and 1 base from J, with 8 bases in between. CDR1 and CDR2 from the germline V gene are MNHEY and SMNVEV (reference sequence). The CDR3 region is CASSLAGINYGYTF. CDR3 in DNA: TGTGCCAGCAGTTTAGCAGGGATTAACTATGGCTACACCTTC.

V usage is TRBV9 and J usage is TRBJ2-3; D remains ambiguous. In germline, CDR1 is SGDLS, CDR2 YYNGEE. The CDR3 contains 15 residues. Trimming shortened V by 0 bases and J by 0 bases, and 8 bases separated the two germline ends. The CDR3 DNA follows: TGTGCCAGCAGCGTAGAACTATTTAGCACAGATACGCAGTATTTT. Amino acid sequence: CASSVELFSTDTQYF.

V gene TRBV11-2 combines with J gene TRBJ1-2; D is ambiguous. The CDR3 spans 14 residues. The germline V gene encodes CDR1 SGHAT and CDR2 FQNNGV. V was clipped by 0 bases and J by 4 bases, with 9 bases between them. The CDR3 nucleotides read TGTGCCAGCAGCTTAGATCTATCGTCCTATGGCTACACCTTC. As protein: CASSLDLSSYGYTF.

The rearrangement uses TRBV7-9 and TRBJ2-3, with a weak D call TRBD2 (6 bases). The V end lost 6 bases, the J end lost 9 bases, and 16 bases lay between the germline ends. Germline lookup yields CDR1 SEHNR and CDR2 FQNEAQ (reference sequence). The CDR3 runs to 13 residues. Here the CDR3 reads CASRSLSSDTQYF. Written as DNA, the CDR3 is TGTGCCAGCAGATCCCTGTCTAGCGACACGCAGTATTTT.

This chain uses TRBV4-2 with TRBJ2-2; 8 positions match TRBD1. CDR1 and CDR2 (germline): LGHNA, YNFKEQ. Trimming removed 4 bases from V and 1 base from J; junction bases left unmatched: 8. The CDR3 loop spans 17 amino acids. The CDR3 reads CASSLPQGARNTGELFF. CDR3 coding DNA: TGTGCCAGCAGCCTGCCTCAGGGGGCTCGGAACACCGGGGAGCTGTTTTTT.

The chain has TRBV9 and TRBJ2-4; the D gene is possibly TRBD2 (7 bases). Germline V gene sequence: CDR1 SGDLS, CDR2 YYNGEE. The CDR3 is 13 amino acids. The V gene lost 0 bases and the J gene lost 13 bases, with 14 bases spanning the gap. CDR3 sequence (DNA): TGTGCCAGCAGCGTAGACAGGGAGGGTATCCAGTACTTC. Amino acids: CASSVDREGIQYF.

The CDR3 loop reads CASSTPGQGWGYTF. For the CDR3, the DNA is TGTGCCAGCAGTACCCCGGGACAGGGGTGGGGCTACACCTTC. The chain couples TRBV28 to TRBJ1-2, with 10 bases matching TRBD1. This CDR3 comprises 14 residues. The germline CDR1 and CDR2 sequences are MDHEN and SYDVKM. The V segment lost 5 bases and the J segment 8 bases; nucleotides outside the gene matches: 8.

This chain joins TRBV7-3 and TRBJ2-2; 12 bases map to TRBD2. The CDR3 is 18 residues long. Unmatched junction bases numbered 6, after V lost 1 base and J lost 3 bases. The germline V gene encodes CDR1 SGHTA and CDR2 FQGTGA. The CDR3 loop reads CASSLRDSSGRDTGELFF. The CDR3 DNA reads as TGTGCCAGCAGCTTAAGGGATTCTAGCGGGAGGGACACCGGGGAGCTGTTTTTT.

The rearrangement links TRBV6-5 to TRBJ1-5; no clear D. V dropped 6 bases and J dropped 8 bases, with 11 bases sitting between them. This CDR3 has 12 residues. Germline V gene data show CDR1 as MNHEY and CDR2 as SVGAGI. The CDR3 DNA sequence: TGTGCCAGCAGGACCTCCGGGGAGCCCCAGCATTTT. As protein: CASRTSGEPQHF.

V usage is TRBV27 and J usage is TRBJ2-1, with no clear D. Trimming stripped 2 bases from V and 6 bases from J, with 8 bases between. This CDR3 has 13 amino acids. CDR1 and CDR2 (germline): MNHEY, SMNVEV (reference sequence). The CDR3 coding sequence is TGTGCCAGCAGTTTAGGCACCGTCAATGAGCAGTTCTTC. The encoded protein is CASSLGTVNEQFF.

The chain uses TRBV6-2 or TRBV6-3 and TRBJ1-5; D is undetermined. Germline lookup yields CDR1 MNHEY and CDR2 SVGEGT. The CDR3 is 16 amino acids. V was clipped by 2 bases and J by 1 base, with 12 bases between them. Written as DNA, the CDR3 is TGTGCCAGCAGTTACGCACAGCACCTGAGCAATCAGCCCCAGCATTTT. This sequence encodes CASSYAQHLSNQPQHF.

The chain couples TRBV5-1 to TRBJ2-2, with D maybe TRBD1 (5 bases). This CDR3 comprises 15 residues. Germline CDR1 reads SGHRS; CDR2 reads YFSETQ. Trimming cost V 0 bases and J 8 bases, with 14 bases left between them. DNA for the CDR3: TGCGCCAGCAGCTTGGAGGCCTATCCAGGGGGGGAGCTGTTTTTT. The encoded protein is CASSLEAYPGGELFF. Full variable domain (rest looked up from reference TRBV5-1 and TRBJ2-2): KAGVTQTPRYLIKTRGQQVTLSCSPISGHRSVSWYQQTPGQGLQFLFEYFSETQRNKGNFPGRFSGRQFSNSRSEMNVSTLELGDSALYLCASSLEAYPGGELFFGEGSRLTVL.

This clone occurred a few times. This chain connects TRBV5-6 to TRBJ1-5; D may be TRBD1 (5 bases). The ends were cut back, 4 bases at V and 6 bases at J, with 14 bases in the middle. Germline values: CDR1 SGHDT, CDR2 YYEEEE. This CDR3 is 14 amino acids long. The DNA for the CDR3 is TGTGCCAGCAGCCTAGGGACTTTCCTTCAGCCCCAGCATTTT. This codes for CASSLGTFLQPQHF.

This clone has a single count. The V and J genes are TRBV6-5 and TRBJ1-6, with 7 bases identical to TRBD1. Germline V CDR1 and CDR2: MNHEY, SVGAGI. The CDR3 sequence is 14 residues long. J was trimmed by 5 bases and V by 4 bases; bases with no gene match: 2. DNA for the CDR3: TGTGCCAGCAGTTCGGGACAGCATAATTCACCCCTCCACTTT. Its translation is CASSSGQHNSPLHF.

CDR3 nucleotide sequence: TGTGCCAGCAGCTTAGACCTGCCGGGTTACAATGAGCAGTTCTTC. This translates into CASSLDLPGYNEQFF. This chain links TRBV11-2 with TRBJ2-1, with unresolved D. Germline V gene lookup returns CDR1 SGHAT and CDR2 FQNNGV. Deletions cut 0 bases from V and 4 bases from J, with 10 bases between. The length of the CDR3 is 15 residues.